This entry lists 18 T cell receptor beta chains sequenced from one sample in a study of cytomegalovirus exposure and HLA in healthy donors. 13 Jbeta primers and 60 Vbeta primers were used for the PCR. Here immunoSEQ multiplex PCR was the method, and the copy in TCRdb shows in-frame clones only, minus some. The repertoire includes hundreds of thousands of clones, under 80% of them detected once, and about 1.9% sits in the top ten. The sequencing sample was made of PBMCs. These receptors all stem from a woman in her thirties in good health and CMV-seronegative.

The V and J genes are TRBV19 and TRBJ1-1; D is undetermined. The germline gives CDR1 LNHDA, CDR2 SQIVND (reference sequence). The CDR3 runs 14 residues. The ends were cut back, 5 bases at V and 7 bases at J, with 17 bases in the middle. CDR3: CASSSVRQVGEAFF. In DNA, the CDR3 is TGTGCCAGTAGTTCAGTCAGACAAGTGGGTGAAGCTTTCTTT.

A few counts support this clone. The chain carries TRBV10-3 and TRBJ2-6; tentative D call: TRBD1 (5 bases). The CDR3 is 17 amino acids. Between the trimmed V and J ends, which lost 6 bases and 1 base, there was a span of 16 bases. Germline V gene lookup returns CDR1 ENHRY and CDR2 SYGVKD. The CDR3 reads CAISFTQGVSGANVLTF. The CDR3, as DNA: TGTGCCATCAGCTTTACGCAAGGGGTATCTGGGGCCAACGTCCTGACTTTC.

The gene calls are TRBV19 and TRBJ2-3; the D gene is possibly TRBD2 (5 bases). Between the trimmed V and J ends, which lost 2 bases and 6 bases, there was a span of 6 bases. From germline, CDR1 is LNHDA and CDR2 SQIVND (reference sequence). The CDR3 length is 12 residues. CDR3 protein: CASSIRGDTQYF. DNA for the CDR3: TGTGCCAGTAGTATACGGGGTGATACGCAGTATTTT.

The chain has TRBV7-9 and TRBJ2-5; D gene uncertain. Germline V gene sequence: CDR1 SEHNR, CDR2 FQNEAQ (reference sequence). The CDR3 is 16 residues long. The V end was cut by 5 bases, the J end by 4 bases, with 20 bases between. CDR3 protein: CASSLPAAAPGETQYF. The CDR3 nucleotides read TGTGCCAGCAGCCTCCCCGCGGCAGCGCCCGGAGAGACCCAGTACTTC.

The count of this clone is one. The chain joins TRBV6-5 to TRBJ2-7, with 8 bases identical to TRBD2. CDR1 and CDR2 from the germline V gene are MNHEY and SVGAGI. CDR3 length equals 15 residues. V lost 0 bases to trimming and J lost 4 bases; unmatched junction nucleotides: 5. The CDR3 sequence is CASSYSSSGPYEQYF. The CDR3 region has the DNA TGTGCCAGCAGTTACTCGTCTAGCGGGCCGTACGAGCAGTACTTC.

V gene TRBV5-8 combines with J gene TRBJ2-2; 9 nucleotides line up with TRBD2. The J segment lost 3 bases and the V segment lost 4 bases, leaving 7 bases of the junction unmatched. The CDR3 is 16 residues long. Germline V gene lookup returns CDR1 SGHTS and CDR2 YDEGEE. The CDR3 coding sequence is TGTGCCAGCAGCCCTTGGCTAGCGGGACACACCGGGGAGCTGTTTTTT. Its translation is CASSPWLAGHTGELFF. The full variable domain, its missing parts supplied by reference TRBV5-8 and TRBJ2-2, is EAGVTQSPTHLIKTRGQQATLRCSPISGHTSVYWYQQALGLGLQFLLWYDEGEERNRGNFPPRFSGRQFPNYSSELNVNALELEDSALYLCASSPWLAGHTGELFFGEGSRLTVL.

This chain uses TRBV7-7 with TRBJ2-1; possibly TRBD1 for D (6 bases). Germline loops: CDR1 SSHAT, CDR2 FNYEAQ (reference sequence). The CDR3 spans 13 residues. The CDR3 nucleotides are TGTGCTAGCGCACAGGGCCCTTACAATGAGCAGTTCTTC. Its translation: CASAQGPYNEQFF.

The chain joins TRBV5-1 to TRBJ2-7, with 7 bases lining up with TRBD2. The V gene end was trimmed by 5 bases and the J gene end by 2 bases; junction bases not matched to a gene: 7. The CDR3 extends over 14 amino acids. CDR1 and CDR2 (germline): SGHRS, YFSETQ. The CDR3 is CASSGRGGAYEQYF. CDR3 sequence (DNA): TGCGCCAGCAGTGGACGCGGGGGAGCCTACGAGCAGTACTTC.

The chain carries TRBV18 and TRBJ1-1; D perhaps matches TRBD1 (6 bases). CDR3 length equals 14 residues. Trimming left V 8 bases short and J 11 bases short, with 24 bases between. Germline-derived CDR1 and CDR2 are KGHSH and LQKENI. In nucleotides, the CDR3 is TGTGCCAGCCGACCTACTACAGGGCGGGTTGACGCTTTCTTT. Protein product: CASRPTTGRVDAFF.

This clone was seen a few times. The rearrangement links TRBV19 to TRBJ1-1; D ambiguous. Germline CDR1 LNHDA, CDR2 SQIVND (reference sequence). The length of the CDR3 is 14 residues. V was shortened by 3 bases and J by 2 bases, with 10 bases between the two germline ends. CDR3 nucleotides: TGTGCCAGTAGTATCCACCAGAAAAACACTGAAGCTTTCTTT. Translation gives CASSIHQKNTEAFF.

This clone appeared a few times. Relative to the germline gene, one junction end is altered; a read error may explain this. This chain links TRBV6-1 with TRBJ2-5, with D possibly being TRBD2 (6 bases). The CDR3 runs 14 residues. Germline V CDR1 and CDR2: MNHNS, SASEGT. In nucleotides, the CDR3 is TGCGGCACTCTACTAGCTCCCAACCAAGAGACCCAGTACTTC. It encodes CGTLLAPNQETQYF.

There are a few counts of this clone. CDR3 residues: CASSVVRQETNIGNEKLFF. In DNA form, the CDR3 reads TGTGCCAGCAGCGTAGTGAGACAGGAGACCAATATAGGTAATGAAAAACTGTTTTTT. This rearrangement joins TRBV9 to TRBJ1-4; D possibly corresponds to TRBD1 (6 bases). Looked up from germline, CDR1 is SGDLS and CDR2 is YYNGEE. CDR3 length: 19 residues. V was shortened by 0 bases and J by 4 bases, with 22 bases between the two germline ends. The full variable domain, in which reference TRBV9 and TRBJ1-4 provide the parts outside the CDR3, is DSGVTQTPKHLITATGQRVTLRCSPRSGDLSVYWYQQSLDQGLQFLIQYYNGEERAKGNILERFSAQQFPDLHSELNLSSLELGDSALYFCASSVVRQETNIGNEKLFFGSGTQLSVL.

This clone was found a few times. This chain joins TRBV7-3 and TRBJ2-1, with 7 nucleotides matching TRBD2. In germline, CDR1 is SGHTA, CDR2 FQGTGA. J was trimmed by 5 bases and V by 5 bases; bases with no gene match: 9. This CDR3 comprises 15 residues. The CDR3 sequence is CASSAFGGSNNEQFF. In nucleotides, the CDR3 is TGTGCCAGCAGCGCGTTTGGCGGGAGTAACAATGAGCAGTTCTTC.

The chain employs TRBV7-8 and TRBJ1-6; 7 positions match TRBD1. CDR3 length equals 16 residues. V shed 7 bases and J 9 bases; nucleotides not matched to a gene: 15. Per germline, CDR1 SGHVS and CDR2 FQNEAQ. The CDR3 reads CASTQAPRQGFSPLHF. The CDR3 DNA sequence: TGTGCCAGCACGCAGGCCCCCCGACAGGGATTTTCACCCCTCCACTTT.

The gene calls are TRBV10-3 and TRBJ2-1; D is possibly TRBD1 (6 bases). Germline V CDR1 and CDR2: ENHRY, SYGVKD. The V gene lost 6 bases and the J gene lost 0 bases, with 9 bases spanning the gap. The CDR3 covers 14 residues. Here the CDR3 reads CAIRTGYSYNEQFF. Written as DNA, the CDR3 is TGTGCCATCAGGACAGGTTACTCCTACAATGAGCAGTTCTTC.

The CDR3: CASSPHLGQTEAFF. The CDR3 DNA is TGTGCCAGCAGCCCCCACCTCGGACAGACTGAAGCTTTCTTT. The rearrangement links TRBV9 to TRBJ1-1; D is possibly TRBD1 (6 bases). CDR1 is SGDLS and CDR2 is YYNGEE in the germline V gene. The CDR3 has 14 residues. With 4 bases removed from V and 5 bases from J, the gap between germline ends came to 15 bases.

Regarding this clone: At the DNA level, this CDR3 is encoded by other sequences in the same sample as well. The chain is built from TRBV7-6 and TRBJ1-1; D may be TRBD1 (6 bases). Trimming removed 9 bases at V and 4 bases at J, with 18 bases between. The germline gives CDR1 SGHVS, CDR2 FNYEAQ. CDR3 length: 14 amino acids. CDR3 bases: TGTGCCAGTAGCCAAGGGGGATGGGGCACTGAAGCTTTCTTT. This encodes CASSQGGWGTEAFF.

The rearrangement joins TRBV29-1 to TRBJ1-2; 7 bases match TRBD1. Germline V lookup: CDR1 SQVTM, CDR2 ANQGSEA. Unmatched junction bases numbered 6, after V lost 0 bases and J lost 5 bases. This CDR3 region has 14 residues. This CDR3 is CSVEELQGIYGYTF. The CDR3 coding sequence is TGCAGCGTTGAAGAGCTACAGGGGATTTATGGCTACACCTTC.